This TCR beta chain was identified during a study of tumor-infiltrating lymphocytes in primary liver carcinoma. Per germline, CDR1 SGHAT and CDR2 FQNNGV. Trimming shortened V by 0 bases and J by 4 bases, and 13 bases separated the two germline ends. The CDR3 covers 15 residues. Both blood RNA, taken from unsorted whole blood, and germline DNA were extracted. The patients lived with chronic HBV infection and had not yet received any treatment. Synthesis of TCR beta cDNA was carried out from around 500 ng total RNA with a constant-region primer. ARM-PCR, slightly modified, supplied the TCR beta libraries through three nested multiplex PCR rounds. Each of the first two PCR rounds ran approximately 10 cycles with TRBV1-TRBV30 forward and C-beta reverse primers. TCRdb analysed the multiplex PCR reads with MiXCR anew, one entry per CDR3 protein. This table has about 200,000 distinct CDR3 sequences, about 65% appearing once.

By proportion, this clonotype is medium-sized (0.01 to 0.1%). The clonotype originates from a woman aged 55-69 years with primary liver carcinoma and hepatitis B virus infection. The chain uses TRBV11-2 and TRBJ2-7; weak D call: TRBD1 (5 bases). The material sequenced was peripheral blood. CDR3 sequence reads: CASSLDTGPGYEQYF. The CDR3 nucleotides read TGTGCCAGCAGCTTAGATACAGGCCCAGGGTACGAGCAGTACTTC.